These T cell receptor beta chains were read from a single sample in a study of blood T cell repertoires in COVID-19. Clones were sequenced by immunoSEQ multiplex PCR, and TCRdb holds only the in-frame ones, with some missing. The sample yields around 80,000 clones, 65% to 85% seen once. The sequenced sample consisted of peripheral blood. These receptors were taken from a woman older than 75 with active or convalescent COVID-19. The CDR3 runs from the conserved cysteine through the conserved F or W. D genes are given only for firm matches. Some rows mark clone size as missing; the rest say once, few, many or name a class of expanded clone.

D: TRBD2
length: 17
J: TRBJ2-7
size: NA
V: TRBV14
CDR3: CASSSRTSGSLDYEQYF
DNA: TGTGCCAGCAGCAGTCGGACTAGCGGGAGCCTTGACTACGAGCAGTACTTC

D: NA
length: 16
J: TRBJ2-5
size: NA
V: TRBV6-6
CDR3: CASSYSLPTYGETQYF
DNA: TGTGCCAGCAGTTACTCCCTCCCTACCTACGGGGAGACCCAGTACTTC

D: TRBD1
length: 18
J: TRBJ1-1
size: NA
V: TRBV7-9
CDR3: CASSPTTGVRDSITEAFF
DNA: TGTGCCAGCAGTCCAACCACAGGGGTAAGGGATTCCATCACTGAAGCTTTCTTT

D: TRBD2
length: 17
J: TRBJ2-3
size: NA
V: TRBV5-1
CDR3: CASSLAKTSGREDTQYF
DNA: TGCGCCAGCAGCTTGGCTAAGACTAGCGGGAGAGAGGATACGCAGTATTTT

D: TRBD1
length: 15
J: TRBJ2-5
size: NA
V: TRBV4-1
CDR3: CASSHHSQGKETQYF
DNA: TGCGCCAGCAGCCATCACTCACAGGGGAAGGAGACCCAGTACTTC

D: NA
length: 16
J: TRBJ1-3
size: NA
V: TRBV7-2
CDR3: CASSYQGRVSGNTIYF
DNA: TGTGCCAGCAGCTATCAAGGCCGGGTCTCTGGAAACACCATATATTTT

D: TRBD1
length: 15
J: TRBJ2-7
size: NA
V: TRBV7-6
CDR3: CASSSVRDRGGEQYF
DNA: TGTGCCAGCAGCTCCGTGAGGGACAGGGGAGGCGAGCAGTACTTC

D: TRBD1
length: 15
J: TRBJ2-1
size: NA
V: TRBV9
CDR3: CASSVGQGAYNEQFF
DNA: TGTGCCAGCAGCGTAGGACAGGGCGCCTACAATGAGCAGTTCTTC

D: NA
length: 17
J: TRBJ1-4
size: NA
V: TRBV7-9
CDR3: CASSLGITGLLNEKLFF
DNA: TGTGCCAGCAGCTTAGGCATCACAGGGCTGTTAAACGAAAAACTGTTTTTT

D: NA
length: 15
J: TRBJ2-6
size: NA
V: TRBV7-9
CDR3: CASSYSGSGANVLTF
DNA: TGTGCCAGCAGCTACAGTGGCTCTGGGGCCAACGTCCTGACTTTC

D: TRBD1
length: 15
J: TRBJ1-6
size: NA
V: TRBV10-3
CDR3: CATRDRADSNSPLHF
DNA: TGTGCCACCCGGGACAGGGCAGACAGTAATTCACCCCTCCATTTT

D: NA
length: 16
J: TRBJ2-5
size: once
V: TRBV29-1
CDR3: CSVVGGAGGAQETQYF
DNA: TGCAGCGTTGTTGGCGGGGCAGGAGGTGCACAAGAGACCCAGTACTTC

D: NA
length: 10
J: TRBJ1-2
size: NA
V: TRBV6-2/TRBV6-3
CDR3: CASSRGGYTF
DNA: TGTGCCAGCAGTAGGGGTGGCTACACCTTC

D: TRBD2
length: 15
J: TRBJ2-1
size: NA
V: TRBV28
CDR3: CASVGERGAYNEQFF
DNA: TGTGCCAGCGTAGGTGAGCGGGGGGCCTACAATGAGCAGTTCTTC

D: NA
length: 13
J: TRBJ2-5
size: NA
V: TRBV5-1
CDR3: CASSFSQQETQYF
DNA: TGCGCCAGCAGCTTCAGTCAGCAAGAGACCCAGTACTTC

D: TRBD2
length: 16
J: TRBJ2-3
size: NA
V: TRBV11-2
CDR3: CASSLVVGATSGSQYF
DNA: TGTGCCAGCAGCTTAGTCGTGGGAGCGACTAGCGGGAGTCAGTATTTT

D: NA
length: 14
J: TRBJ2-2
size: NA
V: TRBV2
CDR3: CASSTGVRTGELFF
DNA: TGTGCCAGCAGTACGGGAGTCCGCACCGGGGAGCTGTTTTTT

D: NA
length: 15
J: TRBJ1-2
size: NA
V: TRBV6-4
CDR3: CASSEGAGANYGYTF
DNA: TGTGCCAGCAGTGAAGGTGCCGGAGCTAACTATGGCTACACCTTC

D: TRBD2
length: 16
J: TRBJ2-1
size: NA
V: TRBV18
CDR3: CASSPPRGGQGNEQFF
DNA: TGTGCCAGCTCACCCCCCCGGGGGGGACAAGGCAATGAGCAGTTCTTC

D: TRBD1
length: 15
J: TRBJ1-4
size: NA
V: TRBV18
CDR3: CASSSRQGGNEKLFF
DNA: TGTGCCAGCTCATCGCGACAGGGCGGGAATGAAAAACTGTTTTTT

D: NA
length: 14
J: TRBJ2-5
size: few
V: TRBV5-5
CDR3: CASSLVGSGETQYF
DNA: TGTGCCAGCAGCTTGGTAGGTAGCGGAGAGACCCAGTACTTC

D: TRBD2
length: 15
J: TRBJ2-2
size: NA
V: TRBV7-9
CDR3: CASSLERLAAGELFF
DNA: TGTGCCAGCAGCTTAGAGCGGCTAGCGGCCGGGGAGCTGTTTTTT

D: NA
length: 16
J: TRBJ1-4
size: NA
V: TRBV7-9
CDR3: CASSSHKQDDGEKLFF
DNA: TGTGCCAGCAGCTCTCACAAACAGGACGATGGGGAAAAACTGTTTTTT

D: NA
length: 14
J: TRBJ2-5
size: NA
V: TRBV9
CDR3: CASSVEGREETQYF
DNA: TGTGCCAGCAGCGTAGAAGGGAGAGAAGAGACCCAGTACTTC

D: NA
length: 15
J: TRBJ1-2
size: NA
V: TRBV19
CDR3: CASSFLPTERYGYTF
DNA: TGTGCCAGTAGTTTCCTCCCCACAGAACGCTATGGCTACACCTTC

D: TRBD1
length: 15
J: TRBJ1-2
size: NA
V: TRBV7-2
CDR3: CASGAWAGGGYGYTF
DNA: TGTGCCAGCGGCGCGTGGGCAGGGGGCGGCTATGGCTACACCTTC

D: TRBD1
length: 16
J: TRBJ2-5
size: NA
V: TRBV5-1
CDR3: CASSLEGTGGLETQYF
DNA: TGCGCCAGCAGCTTGGAAGGGACAGGGGGCTTAGAGACCCAGTACTTC

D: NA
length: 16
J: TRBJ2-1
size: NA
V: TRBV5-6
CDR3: CASSPPTRSSYNEQFF
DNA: TGTGCCAGCAGCCCTCCCACTAGAAGCTCCTACAATGAGCAGTTCTTC

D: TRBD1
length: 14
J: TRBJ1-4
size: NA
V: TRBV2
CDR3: CASSEQGVNEKLFF
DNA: TGTGCCAGCAGTGAGCAGGGGGTGAATGAAAAACTGTTTTTT

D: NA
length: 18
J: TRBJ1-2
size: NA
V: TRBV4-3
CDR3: CASSQVGLGGSSNYGYTF
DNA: TGCGCCAGCAGCCAAGTAGGATTAGGCGGCAGCTCTAACTATGGCTACACCTTC

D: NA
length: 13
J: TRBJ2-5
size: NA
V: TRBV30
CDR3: CAWERGLSETQYF
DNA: TGTGCCTGGGAAAGGGGCCTGTCCGAGACCCAGTACTTC

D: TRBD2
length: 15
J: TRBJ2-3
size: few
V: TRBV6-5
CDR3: CASSDGGAGTDTQYF
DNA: TGTGCCAGCAGCGACGGGGGGGCCGGCACAGATACGCAGTATTTT

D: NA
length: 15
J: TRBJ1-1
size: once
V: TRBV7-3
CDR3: CASSPGGQGHTEAFF
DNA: TGTGCCAGCAGCCCAGGCGGGCAGGGGCACACTGAAGCTTTCTTT

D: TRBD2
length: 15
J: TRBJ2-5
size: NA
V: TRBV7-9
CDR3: CASSPKARLAETQYF
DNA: TGTGCCAGCAGCCCTAAAGCCCGACTAGCTGAGACCCAGTACTTC

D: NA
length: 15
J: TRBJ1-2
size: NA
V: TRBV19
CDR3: CASSIGSITSYGYTF
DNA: TGTGCCAGTAGTATAGGGTCAATCACGAGCTATGGCTACACCTTC

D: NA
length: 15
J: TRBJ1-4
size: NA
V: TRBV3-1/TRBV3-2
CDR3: CASSLRTGGGEKLFF
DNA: TGTGCCAGCAGCCTTCGGACTGGAGGAGGAGAAAAACTGTTTTTT

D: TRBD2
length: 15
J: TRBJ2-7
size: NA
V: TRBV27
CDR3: CASSLWVSGTYEQYF
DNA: TGTGCCAGCAGTTTATGGGTTAGCGGGACCTACGAGCAGTACTTC

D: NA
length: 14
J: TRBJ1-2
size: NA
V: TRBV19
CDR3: CASSISVTNYGYTF
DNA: TGTGCCAGTAGTATTTCAGTGACTAACTATGGCTACACCTTC

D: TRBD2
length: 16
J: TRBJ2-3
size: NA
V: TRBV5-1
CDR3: CASSLGTSGSTDTQYF
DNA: TGCGCCAGCAGCTTAGGGACTAGCGGAAGCACAGATACGCAGTATTTT

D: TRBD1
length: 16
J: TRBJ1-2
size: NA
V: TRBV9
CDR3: CASSGRDRVSNYGYTF
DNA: TGTGCCAGCAGCGGCCGGGACAGGGTCTCTAACTATGGCTACACCTTC

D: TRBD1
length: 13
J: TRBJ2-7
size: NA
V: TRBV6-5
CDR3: CASRPGQGNEQYF
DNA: TGTGCCAGCAGACCTGGACAGGGTAACGAGCAGTACTTC

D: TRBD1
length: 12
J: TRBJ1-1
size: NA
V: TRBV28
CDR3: CASRTGQSEAFF
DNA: TGTGCCAGCAGGACGGGACAGTCTGAAGCTTTCTTT

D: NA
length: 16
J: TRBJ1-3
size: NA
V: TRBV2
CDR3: CASSEGRYISGNTIYF
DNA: TGTGCCAGCAGTGAAGGCAGGTATATCTCTGGAAACACCATATATTTT

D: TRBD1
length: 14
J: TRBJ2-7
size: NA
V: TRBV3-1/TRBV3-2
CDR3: CASSRRQGIHEQYF
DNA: TGTGCCAGCAGCAGACGACAGGGAATCCACGAGCAGTACTTC

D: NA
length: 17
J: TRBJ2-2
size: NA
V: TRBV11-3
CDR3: CASSLDFDRQNTGELFF
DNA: TGTGCCAGCAGCTTAGATTTCGACAGACAGAACACCGGGGAGCTGTTTTTT

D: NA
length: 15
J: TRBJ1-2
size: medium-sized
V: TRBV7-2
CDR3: CASSQQQGSNYGYTF
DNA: TGTGCCAGCAGCCAACAACAGGGATCTAACTATGGCTACACCTTC

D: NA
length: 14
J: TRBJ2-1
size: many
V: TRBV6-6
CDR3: CASAAGRGINEQFF
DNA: TGTGCCAGCGCGGCGGGCAGGGGAATCAATGAGCAGTTCTTC

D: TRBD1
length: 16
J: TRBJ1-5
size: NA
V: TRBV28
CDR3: CASRTLGTGGSQPQHF
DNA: TGTGCCAGCAGGACCTTGGGGACAGGAGGAAGTCAGCCCCAGCATTTT

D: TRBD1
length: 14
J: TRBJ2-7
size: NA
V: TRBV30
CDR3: CAWTKQGGAYEQYF
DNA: TGTGCCTGGACGAAACAGGGGGGCGCCTACGAGCAGTACTTC

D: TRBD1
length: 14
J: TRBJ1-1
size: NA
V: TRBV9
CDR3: CASSQRQGNTEAFF
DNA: TGTGCCAGCAGCCAGCGACAGGGGAACACTGAAGCTTTCTTT

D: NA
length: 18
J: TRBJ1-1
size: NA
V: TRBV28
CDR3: CASSLTRRTTVDGTEAFF
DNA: TGTGCCAGCAGTCTCACCAGGAGGACGACGGTTGATGGCACTGAAGCTTTCTTT

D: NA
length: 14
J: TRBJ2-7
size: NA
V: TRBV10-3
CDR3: CAISEELRLYEQYF
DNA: TGTGCCATCAGTGAGGAATTGCGGCTCTACGAGCAGTACTTC

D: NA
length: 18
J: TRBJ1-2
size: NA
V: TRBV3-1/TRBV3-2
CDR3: CASSQDRFEQPRYYGYTF
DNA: TGTGCCAGCAGCCAAGATCGTTTTGAACAGCCAAGGTACTATGGCTACACCTTC

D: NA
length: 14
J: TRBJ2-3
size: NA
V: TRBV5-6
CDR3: CASTFSGITDTQYF
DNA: TGTGCCAGCACCTTTAGCGGCATCACAGATACGCAGTATTTT

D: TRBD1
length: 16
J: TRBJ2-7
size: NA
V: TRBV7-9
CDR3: CASSQTGTALNYEQYF
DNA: TGTGCCAGCAGCCAAACCGGGACAGCCTTAAACTACGAGCAGTACTTC

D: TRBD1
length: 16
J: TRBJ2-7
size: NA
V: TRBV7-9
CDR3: CASSSLGGQATYEQYF
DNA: TGTGCCAGCAGCTCTCTTGGGGGACAGGCAACCTACGAGCAGTACTTC